Listed below are T cell receptor beta chains from one sample, sequenced in a study of T-cell reconstitution after alpha-beta-depleted transplantation in children. TCRdb reprocessed the PCR reads via MiXCR and lists one record per CDR3 protein. The table includes around 680,000 distinct CDR3 sequences, 16% detected once. The source was PBMCs from the stem cell graft donor, collected from the stem cell graft. These TCRs come from a human donor who donated a stem cell graft to a child with acute myeloid leukemia. Each CDR3 is given with its conserved first and last residue. The order of the fields is clone size, J gene, D gene, V gene, CDR3 protein, CDR3 DNA. A D gene is named only where the DNA matches it firmly. A clone size is listed for some rows: how often the clone was seen (once, few, many), or a class if it is expanded.

clone_size: few
j_call: TRBJ2-1
d_call: -
v_call: TRBV11-2
cdr3_aa: CATNSAGQYNEQFF
cdr3_nt: TGTGCCACCAACTCAGCGGGACAGTACAATGAGCAGTTCTTC

clone_size: -
j_call: TRBJ2-2
d_call: -
v_call: TRBV29-1
cdr3_aa: CSVANPTLNTGELFF
cdr3_nt: TGCAGCGTTGCTAACCCAACCCTGAACACCGGGGAGCTGTTTTTT

clone_size: -
j_call: TRBJ2-7
d_call: TRBD1
v_call: TRBV2
cdr3_aa: CASSDGGTGRTYEQYF
cdr3_nt: TGTGCCAGCAGTGATGGGGGGACAGGGCGAACCTACGAGCAGTACTTC

clone_size: many
j_call: TRBJ2-1
d_call: -
v_call: TRBV5-5
cdr3_aa: CASSLEFVDSYNEQFF
cdr3_nt: TGTGCCAGCAGCTTGGAGTTTGTGGACTCCTACAATGAGCAGTTCTTC

clone_size: -
j_call: TRBJ1-1
d_call: TRBD1
v_call: TRBV7-9
cdr3_aa: CACSWDRADTEAFF
cdr3_nt: TGTGCCTGCTCATGGGACAGGGCGGACACTGAAGCTTTCTTT

clone_size: few
j_call: TRBJ2-2
d_call: -
v_call: TRBV7-7
cdr3_aa: CASSHSPIRDSRTGELFF
cdr3_nt: TGTGCCAGCAGCCACTCGCCTATCAGGGATTCGCGGACCGGGGAGCTGTTTTTT

clone_size: many
j_call: TRBJ2-1
d_call: -
v_call: TRBV5-6
cdr3_aa: CASSLPGWGADNEQFF
cdr3_nt: TGTGCCAGCAGCTTGCCGGGTTGGGGGGCTGATAATGAGCAGTTCTTC

clone_size: many
j_call: TRBJ2-4
d_call: -
v_call: TRBV7-2
cdr3_aa: CASSIMAPRDTGNIQYF
cdr3_nt: TGTGCCAGCAGCATCATGGCCCCCCGGGACACCGGAAACATTCAGTACTTC

clone_size: -
j_call: TRBJ2-7
d_call: TRBD1
v_call: TRBV12-3/TRBV12-4
cdr3_aa: CASTRKRGPYEQYF
cdr3_nt: TGTGCCAGCACCCGAAAGAGGGGGCCCTACGAGCAGTACTTC

clone_size: few
j_call: TRBJ2-2
d_call: TRBD1
v_call: TRBV12-3/TRBV12-4
cdr3_aa: CASTLGQGHSGELFF
cdr3_nt: TGTGCCAGCACCTTGGGACAGGGTCATTCCGGGGAGCTGTTTTTT